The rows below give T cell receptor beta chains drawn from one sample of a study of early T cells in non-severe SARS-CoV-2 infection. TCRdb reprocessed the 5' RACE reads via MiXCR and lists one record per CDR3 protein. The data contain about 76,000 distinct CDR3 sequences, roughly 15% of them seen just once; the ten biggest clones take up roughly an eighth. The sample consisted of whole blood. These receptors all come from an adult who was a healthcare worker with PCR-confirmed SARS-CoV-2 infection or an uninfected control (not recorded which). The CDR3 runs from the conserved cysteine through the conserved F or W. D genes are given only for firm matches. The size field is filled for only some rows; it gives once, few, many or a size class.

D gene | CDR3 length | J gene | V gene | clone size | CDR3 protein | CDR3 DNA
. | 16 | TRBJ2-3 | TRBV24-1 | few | CATSDPAPGATDTQYF | TGTGCCACCAGTGACCCCGCCCCGGGGGCCACAGATACGCAGTATTTT
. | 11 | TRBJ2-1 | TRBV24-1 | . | CATSDLYSQFF | TGTGCCACCAGTGATTTGTACTCGCAGTTCTTC
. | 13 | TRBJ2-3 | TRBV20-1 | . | CSARGGSTDTQYF | TGCAGTGCTAGGGGGGGTTCTACAGATACGCAGTATTTT
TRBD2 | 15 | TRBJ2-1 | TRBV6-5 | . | CASSYSAGVISEQFF | TGTGCCAGCAGTTATTCGGCGGGAGTTATCAGTGAGCAGTTCTTC
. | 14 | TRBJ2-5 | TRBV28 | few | CASSFGGNQETQYF | TGTGCCAGCAGTTTTGGGGGCAACCAAGAGACCCAGTACTTC
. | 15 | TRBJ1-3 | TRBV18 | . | CASSPDYNSGNTIYF | TGTGCCAGCTCACCGGACTATAACTCTGGAAACACCATATATTTT
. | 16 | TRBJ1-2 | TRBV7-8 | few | CASSLGFSPAGYGYTF | TGTGCCAGCAGCTTAGGATTCTCTCCTGCTGGCTATGGCTACACCTTC
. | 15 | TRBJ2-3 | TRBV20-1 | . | CSASNPGARTDTQYF | TGCAGTGCTAGTAATCCGGGGGCGAGGACAGATACGCAGTATTTT
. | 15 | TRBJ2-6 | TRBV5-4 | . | CASSFRGPGANVLTF | TGTGCCAGCAGCTTTCGGGGGCCTGGGGCCAACGTCCTGACTTTC
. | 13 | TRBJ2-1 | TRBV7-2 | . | CACSLPSSNEQFF | TGTGCCTGCAGCTTACCTTCCTCGAATGAGCAGTTCTTC
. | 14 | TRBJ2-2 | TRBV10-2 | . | CASRGRANTGELFF | TGCGCCAGCAGGGGCCGGGCCAACACCGGGGAGCTGTTTTTT
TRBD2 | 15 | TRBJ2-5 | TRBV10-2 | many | CASREAGAAQETQYF | TGCGCCAGCAGGGAAGCGGGGGCCGCCCAAGAGACCCAGTACTTC
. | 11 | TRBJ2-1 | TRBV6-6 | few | CASSFLSEQFF | TGTGCCAGCAGTTTCCTAAGTGAGCAGTTCTTC
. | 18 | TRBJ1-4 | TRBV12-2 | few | CASRFRGSPGTERIGLFF | TGTGCAAGTCGCTTCAGGGGATCCCCCGGGACGGAAAGAATAGGACTGTTTTTT
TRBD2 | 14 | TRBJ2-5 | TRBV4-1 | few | CASSVTSGQETQYF | TGCGCCAGCAGCGTCACTAGCGGACAAGAGACCCAGTACTTC
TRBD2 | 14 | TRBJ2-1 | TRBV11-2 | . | CASSLAGTYNEQFF | TGTGCCAGCAGCCTAGCGGGAACCTACAATGAGCAGTTCTTC
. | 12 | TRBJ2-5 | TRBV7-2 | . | CASSLRRETQYF | TGTGCCAGCAGCTTAAGGAGAGAGACCCAGTACTTC
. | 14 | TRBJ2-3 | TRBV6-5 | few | CASTWAGGTDTQYF | TGTGCCAGCACATGGGCAGGCGGCACAGATACGCAGTATTTT
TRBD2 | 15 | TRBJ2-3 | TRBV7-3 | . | CASSLTAAGGDTQYF | TGTGCCAGCAGCTTAACGGCAGCGGGAGGGGATACGCAGTATTTT
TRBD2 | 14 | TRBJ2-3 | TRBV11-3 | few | CASSVLAGRDTQYF | TGTGCCAGCAGCGTACTAGCGGGAAGAGATACGCAGTATTTT
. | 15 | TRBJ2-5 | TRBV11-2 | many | CASSSLGRGQETQYF | TGTGCCAGCAGCTCCCTAGGACGGGGCCAAGAGACCCAGTACTTC
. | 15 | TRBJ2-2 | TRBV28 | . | CASSPMGGQTGELFF | TGTGCCAGCAGCCCCATGGGTGGACAGACCGGGGAGCTGTTTTTT
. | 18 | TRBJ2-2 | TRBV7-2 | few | CASSSQYPGQANTGELFF | TGTGCCAGCAGCTCTCAATATCCGGGACAAGCGAACACCGGGGAGCTGTTTTTT
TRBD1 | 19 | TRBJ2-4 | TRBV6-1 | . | CASSEGWTGDNRAKNIQYF | TGTGCCAGCAGTGAGGGATGGACAGGGGATAATAGGGCCAAAAACATTCAGTACTTC
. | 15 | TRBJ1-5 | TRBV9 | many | CASSVEGLVNQPQHF | TGTGCCAGCAGCGTAGAAGGCTTGGTGAATCAGCCCCAGCATTTT
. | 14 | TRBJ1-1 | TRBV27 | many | CASSSSNTHTEAFF | TGTGCCAGCAGTTCTTCCAATACTCACACTGAAGCTTTCTTT
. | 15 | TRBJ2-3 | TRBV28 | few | CASSFTLPPTDTQYF | TGTGCCAGCAGTTTCACTCTCCCGCCGACAGATACGCAGTATTTT
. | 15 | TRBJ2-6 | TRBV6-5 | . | CASSLGVTGANVLTF | TGTGCCAGCAGCTTAGGTGTTACTGGGGCCAACGTCCTGACTTTC
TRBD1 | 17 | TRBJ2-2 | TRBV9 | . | CASSYGQAFANTGELFF | TGTGCCAGCAGTTACGGACAGGCCTTCGCGAACACCGGGGAGCTGTTTTTT
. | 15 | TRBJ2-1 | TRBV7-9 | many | CASSLGIGVDNEQFF | TGTGCCAGCAGCTTAGGAATCGGGGTTGACAATGAGCAGTTCTTC
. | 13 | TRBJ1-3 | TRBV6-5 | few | CASSRFRGNTIYF | TGTGCCAGCAGTCGGTTCCGTGGAAACACCATATATTTT